The present TCR beta chain was sequenced within a study of blood T cell repertoires in COVID-19. Losses at the gene ends were 5 bases for V and 6 bases for J; bases not matched to a gene: 2. Per germline, CDR1 MDHEN and CDR2 SYDVKM. CDR3 length: 13 residues. Clones were read by immunoSEQ multiplex PCR, and TCRdb kept only the in-frame ones, dropping some. This sample yields approximately 270,000 clones, of which around 85% are seen a single time; roughly 4% belongs to the top ten. Assignment of participants to cohorts was predicated upon participant-reported clinical history. The TCR sequence derives from a woman in her twenties or thirties who had recovered from COVID-19. The sequenced material came from PBMCs or T cells enriched from blood (not recorded which). V and J are TRBV28 and TRBJ2-7; TRBD1 aligns across 12 bases. The CDR3: CASSGDRGREQYF. Here the CDR3 DNA reads TGTGCCAGCAGTGGGGACAGGGGGCGCGAGCAGTACTTC.